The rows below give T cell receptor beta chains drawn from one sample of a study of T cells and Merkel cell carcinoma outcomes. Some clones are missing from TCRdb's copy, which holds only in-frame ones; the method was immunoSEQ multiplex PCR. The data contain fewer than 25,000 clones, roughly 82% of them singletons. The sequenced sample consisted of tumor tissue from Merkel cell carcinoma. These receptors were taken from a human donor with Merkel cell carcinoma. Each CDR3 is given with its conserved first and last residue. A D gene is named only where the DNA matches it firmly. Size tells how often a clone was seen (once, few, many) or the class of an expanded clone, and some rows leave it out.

CDR3aa: CASSAGMLNTEAFF; CDR3nt: TGTGCCAGCAGCGCGGGCATGCTGAACACTGAAGCTTTCTTT; j_gene: TRBJ1-1; abundance: -; v_gene: TRBV9; d_gene: -
CDR3aa: CASSCRDAHNEQFF; CDR3nt: TGTGCCAGCAGCTGCCGGGACGCCCACAATGAGCAGTTCTTC; j_gene: TRBJ2-1; abundance: -; v_gene: TRBV7-9; d_gene: -
CDR3aa: CASSPPGGLNEKLFF; CDR3nt: TGTGCCAGCAGCCCCCCAGGCGGCCTAAATGAAAAACTGTTTTTT; j_gene: TRBJ1-4; abundance: -; v_gene: TRBV9; d_gene: -
CDR3aa: CGVVETQYF; CDR3nt: TGCGGGGTTGTGGAGACCCAGTACTTC; j_gene: TRBJ2-5; abundance: -; v_gene: TRBV5-5; d_gene: -
CDR3aa: CSASNDGYTF; CDR3nt: TGCAGTGCTAGTAACGATGGCTACACCTTC; j_gene: TRBJ1-2; abundance: -; v_gene: TRBV20-1; d_gene: -
CDR3aa: CASSQDGLRQFF; CDR3nt: TGCGCCAGCAGCCAGGACGGACTGAGGCAGTTCTTC; j_gene: TRBJ2-1; abundance: -; v_gene: TRBV4-1; d_gene: -
CDR3aa: CASSETSNQPQHF; CDR3nt: TGTGCCAGCTCAGAAACGAGCAATCAGCCCCAGCATTTT; j_gene: TRBJ1-5; abundance: -; v_gene: TRBV18; d_gene: -
CDR3aa: CASSPGFRYEQYF; CDR3nt: TGTGCCAGCAGTCCAGGGTTTCGCTACGAGCAGTACTTC; j_gene: TRBJ2-7; abundance: -; v_gene: TRBV6-5; d_gene: -
CDR3aa: CASSPALPRQGTQYF; CDR3nt: TGTGCCAGCAGCCCCGCTCTCCCCCGACAAGGGACCCAGTACTTC; j_gene: TRBJ2-5; abundance: -; v_gene: TRBV7-9; d_gene: -
CDR3aa: CASGPRTSGLLYEQYF; CDR3nt: TGTGCTAGTGGTCCTCGGACTAGCGGACTACTTTACGAGCAGTACTTC; j_gene: TRBJ2-7; abundance: -; v_gene: TRBV12-5; d_gene: TRBD2
CDR3aa: CASSLAPRNPMNTEAFF; CDR3nt: TGTGCCAGCAGCTTAGCCCCTAGGAACCCGATGAACACTGAAGCTTTCTTT; j_gene: TRBJ1-1; abundance: few; v_gene: TRBV7-2; d_gene: -
CDR3aa: CASAGEENTGELFF; CDR3nt: TGTGCCAGTGCGGGGGAGGAGAACACCGGGGAGCTGTTTTTT; j_gene: TRBJ2-2; abundance: -; v_gene: TRBV19; d_gene: TRBD2
CDR3aa: CSVAIGGTGGTEAFF; CDR3nt: TGCAGCGTTGCTATCGGAGGGACAGGGGGAACTGAAGCTTTCTTT; j_gene: TRBJ1-1; abundance: once; v_gene: TRBV29-1; d_gene: TRBD1
CDR3aa: CASSSYLTGYEQYF; CDR3nt: TGTGCCAGCAGCTCCTACCTAACGGGGTACGAGCAGTACTTC; j_gene: TRBJ2-7; abundance: -; v_gene: TRBV11-2; d_gene: -
CDR3aa: CASNKGGSYNEQFF; CDR3nt: TGTGCCAGCAACAAGGGGGGGTCCTACAATGAGCAGTTCTTC; j_gene: TRBJ2-1; abundance: -; v_gene: TRBV5-4; d_gene: -
CDR3aa: CASSAGHPGETQYF; CDR3nt: TGCGCCAGCAGCGCGGGACACCCAGGGGAGACCCAGTACTTC; j_gene: TRBJ2-5; abundance: -; v_gene: TRBV5-1; d_gene: -
CDR3aa: CASSQAQSPSSEQYF; CDR3nt: TGTGCCAGCAGCCAAGCTCAAAGTCCATCCTCCGAGCAGTACTTC; j_gene: TRBJ2-7; abundance: few; v_gene: TRBV14; d_gene: -
CDR3aa: CASSLVLRDREWEEKLFF; CDR3nt: TGTGCCAGCAGCTTAGTACTTAGAGACAGGGAATGGGAAGAAAAACTGTTTTTT; j_gene: TRBJ1-4; abundance: -; v_gene: TRBV7-9; d_gene: TRBD1
CDR3aa: CASSLDLQFF; CDR3nt: TGTGCCAGCAGCTTAGATCTTCAGTTCTTC; j_gene: TRBJ2-1; abundance: -; v_gene: TRBV7-9; d_gene: -
CDR3aa: CASSLSRGLEAFF; CDR3nt: TGTGCCAGCAGCCTGTCCAGGGGGCTTGAAGCTTTCTTT; j_gene: TRBJ1-1; abundance: -; v_gene: TRBV5-8; d_gene: TRBD1
CDR3aa: CASSPPRSGANVLTF; CDR3nt: TGTGCCAGCTCACCTCCCCGCTCTGGGGCCAACGTCCTGACTTTC; j_gene: TRBJ2-6; abundance: -; v_gene: TRBV18; d_gene: -
CDR3aa: CASSAGDRSYEQYF; CDR3nt: TGTGCCAGCAGCGCGGGGGACAGATCCTACGAGCAGTACTTC; j_gene: TRBJ2-7; abundance: -; v_gene: TRBV9; d_gene: -
CDR3aa: CASSPLGHQYGYTF; CDR3nt: TGTGCCAGCAGTCCCCTGGGGCACCAGTATGGCTACACCTTC; j_gene: TRBJ1-2; abundance: -; v_gene: TRBV28; d_gene: -
CDR3aa: CATSRDQAGYTF; CDR3nt: TGTGCCACCAGCAGAGATCAAGCTGGCTACACCTTC; j_gene: TRBJ1-2; abundance: -; v_gene: TRBV15; d_gene: -
CDR3aa: CASSFQGALDEKLFF; CDR3nt: TGTGCCAGCAGTTTTCAGGGGGCGTTGGATGAAAAACTGTTTTTT; j_gene: TRBJ1-4; abundance: -; v_gene: TRBV28; d_gene: TRBD1
CDR3aa: CASSIGTDYYGYTF; CDR3nt: TGTGCCAGCAGCATTGGGACAGACTACTATGGCTACACCTTC; j_gene: TRBJ1-2; abundance: -; v_gene: TRBV5-4; d_gene: TRBD1
CDR3aa: CASSPQSGINTEAFF; CDR3nt: TGTGCCAGCAGCCCCCAGAGTGGGATAAACACTGAAGCTTTCTTT; j_gene: TRBJ1-1; abundance: -; v_gene: TRBV7-9; d_gene: -
CDR3aa: CASRQGLAGYTDTQYF; CDR3nt: TGTGCCAGCAGGCAAGGACTAGCGGGGTACACAGATACGCAGTATTTT; j_gene: TRBJ2-3; abundance: -; v_gene: TRBV27; d_gene: TRBD2